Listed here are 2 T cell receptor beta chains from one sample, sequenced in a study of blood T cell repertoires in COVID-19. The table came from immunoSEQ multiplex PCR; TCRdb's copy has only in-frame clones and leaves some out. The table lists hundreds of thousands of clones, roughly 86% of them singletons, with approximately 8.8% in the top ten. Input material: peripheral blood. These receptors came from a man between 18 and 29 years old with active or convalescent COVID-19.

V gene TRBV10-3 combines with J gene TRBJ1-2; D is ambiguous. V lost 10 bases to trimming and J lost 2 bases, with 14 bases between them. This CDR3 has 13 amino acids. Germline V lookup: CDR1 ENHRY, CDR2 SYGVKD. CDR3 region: CATGEGGNYGYTF. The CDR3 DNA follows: TGTGCCACCGGGGAGGGAGGAAACTATGGCTACACCTTC.

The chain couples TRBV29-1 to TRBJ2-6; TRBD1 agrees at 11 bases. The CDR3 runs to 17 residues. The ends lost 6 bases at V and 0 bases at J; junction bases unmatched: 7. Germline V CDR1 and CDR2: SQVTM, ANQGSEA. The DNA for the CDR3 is TGCAGCGTCCTGGACAGGGGGCGCCTCTCTGGGGCCAACGTCCTGACTTTC. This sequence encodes CSVLDRGRLSGANVLTF. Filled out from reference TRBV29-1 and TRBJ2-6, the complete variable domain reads SAVISQKPSRDICQRGTSLTIQCQVDSQVTMMFWYRQQPGQSLTLIATANQGSEATYESGFVIDKFPISRPNLTFSTLTVSNMSPEDSSIYLCSVLDRGRLSGANVLTFGAGSRLTVL.